The T cell receptor (beta chain) under discussion was sequenced for a study of regulatory T cells in long-lasting Graves disease. Study outcomes and limitations: TRBV28, TRBJ1-2 and TRBJ2-5 were segments that persistent disease favored. A limited number of samples was an acknowledged limitation.

The CDR3 runs to 16 residues. The V and J ends lost 4 bases and 2 bases, in that order; junction bases with no gene match: 6. Germline assignment: CDR1 SGHTA and CDR2 FQGNSA. Turning to this clonotype: The target antigen is unknown.

The time point denotes: persistent/refractory GD, antithyroid drugs over 5 years with positive TRAb. The TCR library was made from RNA extracted from PBMCs. According to the study, TCR beta libraries were built with iRepertoire HTBI primers and CDR3-region Arm-PCR. TCRdb reprocessed the multiplex PCR reads with MiXCR, giving one entry per CDR3 protein. Of about half a million distinct CDR3 sequences listed, 22% are singletons. The receptor comes from a female donor with Graves disease. This material consisted of peripheral blood mononuclear cells (PBMCs), taken when the disease was refractory, from a patient treated with antithyroid drugs. This rearrangement joins TRBV7-2 to TRBJ2-2; 8 nucleotides align to TRBD2. The DNA for the CDR3 is TGTGCCAGCAGCTGGAGCGGGACTAGAAACACCGGGGAGCTGTTTTTT. Encoded protein: CASSWSGTRNTGELFF.